This paragraph covers one TCR beta chain sequence. What it recognizes is unknown. This CDR3 is 14 amino acids long. Germline values: CDR1 SNHLY, CDR2 FYNNEI. V was pared by 7 bases and J by 1 base, with 10 bases between. The data originate from a study of cytomegalovirus exposure and HLA in healthy donors. The PCR employed 60 Vbeta primers together with 13 Jbeta primers. Authors' processing steps: Approximately 87 million unique TCR beta chains, some 9.9 million shared, were counted in a later analysis. Sequenced by immunoSEQ multiplex PCR; TCRdb stores in-frame clones only, minus some. D and trimming come from the DNA, and the V and J calls and clone size come from that table. The sample consists of 95,000 to 150,000 clones, about four fifths of them appearing once. Whole-study findings and limits: When a later analysis was performed, an Asian-associated ancestry cluster reportedly had fewer N-insertions than the approximately 700-donor mean. Associated with cytomegalovirus, according to the listing, were around 160 TCR beta chains. In vitro checks showed that a few CMV-associated chains really do target CMV antigens.

This clonotype originated in a female donor in good health and CMV-seropositive. Specimen: PBMCs. The J gene is TRBJ2-2, the V gene TRBV2; D is possibly TRBD1 (6 bases). CDR3 coding DNA: TGTGCCAGCAAACGACAGGAGAACACCGGGGAGCTGTTTTTT. Encoded protein: CASKRQENTGELFF.